One sample yielded the 5 T cell receptor beta chains listed below, sequenced in a study of regulatory T cells in long-lasting Graves disease. Stated time point: newly diagnosed GD, antithyroid drugs for less than 3 months. TCR sequences were obtained from RNA taken from PBMCs. Assembly of TCR beta libraries relied on iRepertoire HTBI primers together with Arm-PCR of CDR3 regions. In TCRdb, the multiplex PCR reads were re-called with MiXCR into one record per CDR3 protein. The sample shows over 350,000 distinct CDR3 sequences, around 15% of them seen only once. The data were also submitted as part of a second study, on T cells in Graves' hyperthyroidism and ophthalmopathy.

Sequencing used peripheral blood mononuclear cells (PBMCs), obtained at new diagnosis, from a patient treated with antithyroid drugs. Source of these receptors: a woman aged 50 to 65 with Graves disease.

The J gene is TRBJ2-5, the V gene TRBV29-1; no reliable D call. Trimming pared 5 bases from V and 0 bases from J, leaving 7 bases between. The germline V gene has CDR1 SQVTM and CDR2 ANQGSEA. The length of the CDR3 is 12 residues. The CDR3 sequence: CSVSNNQETQYF. The CDR3 DNA reads TGCAGCGTTTCCAACAACCAAGAGACCCAGTACTTC.

The chain has TRBV7-6 and TRBJ2-7, with D tentatively TRBD2 (7 bases). CDR3 length: 15 amino acids. Trimming removed 1 base from V and 5 bases from J, with 15 bases in between. CDR1 and CDR2 from the germline V gene are SGHVS and FNYEAQ. This CDR3 is CASSLGTGGGNEQYF. Here the CDR3 DNA reads TGTGCCAGCAGCTTAGGCACAGGCGGGGGCAACGAGCAGTACTTC.

Of note for this clonotype: Since a far larger clone is one base different, this is likely a read error. The chain is built from TRBV15 and TRBJ2-1; the D gene is possibly TRBD2 (6 bases). The CDR3 sequence is 11 residues long. V dropped 5 bases and J dropped 8 bases, with 7 bases sitting between them. Germline V gene data show CDR1 as LNHNV and CDR2 as YYDKDF (reference sequence). In DNA, the CDR3 is TGTGCCACCAGCCAGCGGGATGAGCAGTTCTTC. As protein: CATSQRDEQFF. The full variable domain, its missing parts supplied by reference TRBV15 and TRBJ2-1, is DAMVIQNPRYQVTQFGKPVTLSCSQTLNHNVMYWYQQKSSQAPKLLFHYYDKDFNNEADTPDNFQSRRPNTSFCFLDIRSPGLGDTAMYLCATSQRDEQFFGPGTRLTVL.

In this sample, this clonotype turned up many times. V is TRBV5-5 and J is TRBJ2-7, with D maybe TRBD2 (6 bases). CDR1 and CDR2 from the germline V gene are SGHKS and YYEKEE (reference sequence). This CDR3 has 14 amino acids. The V gene lost 2 bases and the J gene lost 3 bases, with 12 bases spanning the gap. The CDR3 is CASSFGTLSYEQYF. As DNA, the CDR3 is TGTGCCAGCAGCTTCGGGACTTTAAGCTACGAGCAGTACTTC.

In this sample, this clonotype turned up many times. The genes are TRBV20-1 and TRBJ1-6; D is unresolved. The length of the CDR3 is 12 residues. Per germline, CDR1 DFQATT and CDR2 SNEGSKA (reference sequence). V was trimmed by 3 bases and J by 8 bases, leaving 8 bases between them. CDR3 loop: CSARLPDSPLHF. As DNA, the CDR3 is TGCAGTGCTAGGTTGCCCGATTCACCCCTCCACTTT.